These 27 T cell receptor beta chains were all obtained from the same sample, sequenced in a study of blood T cell repertoires in COVID-19. The repertoire was sequenced with immunoSEQ multiplex PCR; TCRdb's copy has only in-frame clones and lacks some. Seen here are approximately 190,000 clones, approximately 80% observed once, and the top ten hold approximately 6.9%. Source material: peripheral blood. These receptors came from a human donor with acute or convalescent COVID-19. The donor label of this sample is uncertain.

J is TRBJ2-1 and V is TRBV11-1; TRBD2 is a possible D gene (5 bases). The CDR3 extends over 14 amino acids. The germline gives CDR1 SGHAT, CDR2 FQDESV (reference sequence). V lost 4 bases and J 5 bases, leaving 12 bases between the germline ends. CDR3 in DNA: TGTGCCAGCAGCTCGGGAAGGTCCGACAATGAGCAGTTCTTC. Protein: CASSSGRSDNEQFF.

There are many counts of this clone. The rearrangement uses TRBV11-3 and TRBJ2-3; 8 bases fit TRBD2. The V and J ends lost 4 bases and 1 base, in that order; junction bases with no gene match: 13. The length of the CDR3 is 18 residues. CDR1 and CDR2 from the germline V gene are SGHNT and YENEEA. The chain's CDR3 is CASSSTSSGAPGTDTQYF. The CDR3 nucleotides read TGTGCCAGCAGCTCCACCAGTAGCGGGGCCCCAGGCACAGATACGCAGTATTTT.

This rearrangement joins TRBV6-5 to TRBJ1-6; weak D call: TRBD1 (6 bases). The germline V gene encodes CDR1 MNHEY and CDR2 SVGAGI. Between the trimmed V and J ends, which lost 4 bases and 5 bases, there was a span of 12 bases. This CDR3 has 15 amino acids. Here the CDR3 reads CASSFGQLNNSPLHF. For the CDR3, the DNA is TGTGCCAGCAGTTTTGGACAGTTGAATAATTCACCCCTCCACTTT.

The chain carries TRBV20-1 and TRBJ2-7; 12 bases line up with TRBD2. The J segment lost 6 bases and the V segment lost 3 bases, leaving 3 bases of the junction unmatched. This CDR3 spans 13 amino acids. In germline, CDR1 is DFQATT, CDR2 SNEGSKA (reference sequence). The CDR3 protein is CSASRLAGAEQYF. The CDR3 DNA follows: TGCAGTGCTAGTCGACTAGCGGGAGCCGAGCAGTACTTC.

J is TRBJ1-4 and V is TRBV19; D is perhaps TRBD1 (6 bases). The CDR3 runs to 15 residues. CDR1 LNHDA and CDR2 SQIVND come from the germline V gene (reference sequence). V gave up 5 bases and J gave up 0 bases, with 10 bases separating them. In DNA, the CDR3 is TGTGCCAGTAGTGCGGACAGTGCAACTAATGAAAAACTGTTTTTT. Residues: CASSADSATNEKLFF.

The sample holds a few counts of this clone. For the CDR3, the DNA is TGTGCCAGTAGTGAGGCGGGAAGGCAAGAGACCCAGTACTTC. Translation: CASSEAGRQETQYF. The chain joins TRBV19 to TRBJ2-5; D is possibly TRBD2 (6 bases). The CDR3 covers 14 residues. The V gene's germline CDR1 is LNHDA and CDR2 SQIVND (reference sequence). With 5 bases removed from V and 2 bases from J, the gap between germline ends came to 12 bases.

The chain links TRBV7-2 to TRBJ1-2; the match to TRBD1 covers 8 bases. Germline V CDR1 and CDR2: SGHTA, FQGNSA. With V trimmed by 5 bases and J by 1 base, 9 bases remained unmatched. This CDR3 is 16 amino acids long. CDR3 sequence: CASSRDRSRLNYGYTF. The CDR3 bases are TGTGCCAGCAGCCGGGACAGGTCCCGCCTTAACTATGGCTACACCTTC.

V and J are TRBV9 and TRBJ2-7, with 7 nucleotides matching TRBD1. J was trimmed by 4 bases and V by 6 bases; bases with no gene match: 7. Germline assignment: CDR1 SGDLS and CDR2 YYNGEE. The length of the CDR3 is 13 residues. CDR3 DNA: TGTGCCAGCAACCGGGACAGCTCGTACGAGCAGTACTTC. This gives the protein CASNRDSSYEQYF.

The chain has TRBV6-5 and TRBJ1-3; D unclear. Deletions cut 5 bases from V and 2 bases from J, with 10 bases between. This CDR3 comprises 14 residues. Germline V lookup: CDR1 MNHEY, CDR2 SVGAGI. CDR3 in amino acids: CASSQREPGNTIYF. CDR3 in DNA: TGTGCCAGCAGTCAGCGCGAACCTGGAAACACCATATATTTT.

The chain joins TRBV30 to TRBJ2-5; D might be TRBD1 (6 bases). The germline CDR1 and CDR2 sequences are GTSNPN and SVGIG (reference sequence). The CDR3 sequence is 13 residues long. Trimming removed 3 bases from V and 4 bases from J, with 12 bases in between. The CDR3 DNA follows: TGTGCCTGGAGGGCAGGGGTGGGAGAGACCCAGTACTTC. Translation gives CAWRAGVGETQYF.

The chain has TRBV3-1 (or the pseudogene TRBV3-2) and TRBJ2-2; weak D call: TRBD2 (6 bases). The CDR3 runs to 14 residues. V was cut by 1 base and J by 7 bases, with 10 bases left in between. Germline V CDR1 and CDR2: LGHDT, YNNKEL (reference sequence). The CDR3 DNA is TGTGCCAGCAGCCAAGTGGGGGGTTACGGGGAGCTGTTTTTT. Its protein is CASSQVGGYGELFF.

The chain joins TRBV6-5 to TRBJ1-2; 8 nucleotides match TRBD1. CDR3 length equals 14 residues. Germline V gene lookup returns CDR1 MNHEY and CDR2 SVGAGI. V shed 7 bases and J 4 bases; nucleotides not matched to a gene: 8. The CDR3 coding sequence is TGTGCCAGCACCTCGGACAGGGAGGGCTATGGCTACACCTTC. Translated: CASTSDREGYGYTF.

The V call is TRBV27, the J call TRBJ2-3, with 10 bases that match TRBD2. The CDR3 spans 18 residues. Germline V gene sequence: CDR1 MNHEY, CDR2 SMNVEV (reference sequence). V shed 2 bases, J shed 1 base, and the junction held 9 bases outside the gene matches. The CDR3 DNA reads as TGTGCCAGCAGTTTAGGTAGCGGGAGGACGAAGGGCACAGATACGCAGTATTTT. Its protein product is CASSLGSGRTKGTDTQYF.

The rearrangement links TRBV11-3 to TRBJ2-3, with TRBD1 as a possible D gene (7 bases). Germline-derived CDR1 and CDR2 are SGHNT and YENEEA. V lost 5 bases to trimming and J lost 5 bases, with 14 bases between them. The CDR3 contains 14 residues. The CDR3 coding sequence is TGTGCCAGCAGCCCACAGGGGCGGGGAGATACGCAGTATTTT. Translating it yields CASSPQGRGDTQYF.

This chain connects TRBV5-4 to TRBJ2-7; 15 bases align to TRBD2. This CDR3 has 16 amino acids. J gave up 3 bases and V 4 bases, and 5 bases lay outside the gene matches. Germline assignment: CDR1 SGHNT and CDR2 YYREEE (reference sequence). CDR3 loop: CASSRTSGRAFYEQYF. The CDR3 coding sequence is TGTGCCAGCAGCAGGACTAGCGGGAGGGCCTTCTACGAGCAGTACTTC.

The rearrangement links TRBV30 to TRBJ2-1, with 10 bases matching TRBD1. V trimming: 2 bases; J trimming: 6 bases; junction bases outside the gene matches: 1. The CDR3 covers 13 residues. Germline assignment: CDR1 GTSNPN and CDR2 SVGIG (reference sequence). The CDR3 DNA sequence: TGTGCCTGGAGTAGGGACAGGGGCAATGAGCAGTTCTTC. Protein product: CAWSRDRGNEQFF.

V is TRBV28 and J is TRBJ1-6; TRBD1 aligns across 7 bases. CDR3 size: 14 residues. Germline V gene lookup returns CDR1 MDHEN and CDR2 SYDVKM. V was clipped by 9 bases and J by 6 bases; unmatched bases: 8. CDR3 sequence reads: CASSGTALNSPLHF. The CDR3 DNA reads as TGTGCCAGTTCGGGGACAGCACTTAATTCACCCCTCCACTTT.

This clone was detected a few times. The DNA of the CDR3 is TGTGCCAGCAGCCGTGGAGGGGGAGGGAGTAGGGGAGAGACCCAGTACTTC. This encodes CASSRGGGGSRGETQYF. The chain links TRBV5-4 to TRBJ2-5; tentative D call: TRBD2 (7 bases). In germline, CDR1 is SGHNT, CDR2 YYREEE (reference sequence). The length of the CDR3 is 17 residues. V was trimmed by 4 bases and J by 4 bases, leaving 23 bases between them.

This clone came up a few times. J is TRBJ2-7 and V is TRBV30, with 10 bases that match TRBD1. Unmatched junction bases numbered 5, after V lost 0 bases and J lost 12 bases. Germline assignment: CDR1 GTSNPN and CDR2 SVGIG (reference sequence). The CDR3 loop spans 12 amino acids. The CDR3 DNA sequence: TGTGCCTGGAGTGTCGCACGGGACAGGGGGTACTTC. It translates to CAWSVARDRGYF.

This chain uses TRBV6-2 or TRBV6-3 with TRBJ2-2; 8 bases agree with TRBD2. The ends lost 6 bases at V and 3 bases at J; junction bases unmatched: 9. In germline, CDR1 is MNHEY, CDR2 SVGEGT. The CDR3 contains 16 residues. CDR3 bases: TGTGCCAGCAGCCGCGGGCGGGAGGCTTACACCGGGGAGCTGTTTTTT. Translated, it gives CASSRGREAYTGELFF.

This clone is a singleton in its sample. The gene calls are TRBV30 and TRBJ1-5, with a possible D match to TRBD1 (5 bases). Germline assignment: CDR1 GTSNPN and CDR2 SVGIG (reference sequence). CDR3 length: 18 residues. V lost 3 bases and J 0 bases, leaving 21 bases between the germline ends. The DNA of the CDR3 is TGTGCCTGGAGCCCCCGGGGAGGGGCGACAGCTAGCAATCAGCCCCAGCATTTT. It encodes CAWSPRGGATASNQPQHF.

The chain is built from TRBV18 and TRBJ2-7, with 8 bases fitting TRBD2. The CDR3 runs to 13 residues. The germline CDR1 and CDR2 sequences are KGHSH and LQKENI. Losses at the gene ends were 4 bases for V and 6 bases for J; bases not matched to a gene: 5. CDR3 region: CASSLGTSGEQYF. The CDR3 DNA reads as TGTGCCAGCTCACTTGGGACTAGTGGCGAGCAGTACTTC.

The DNA of the CDR3 is TGTGCCAGCAGCGCCACACTAGCGGGAGGGGGAGAGCAGTACTTC. It specifies CASSATLAGGGEQYF. This rearrangement joins TRBV5-4 to TRBJ2-7; 13 nucleotides align to TRBD2. The CDR3 is 15 residues long. Germline values: CDR1 SGHNT, CDR2 YYREEE (reference sequence). V lost 4 bases and J lost 7; bases outside the gene matches: 8.

The chain has TRBV5-1 and TRBJ2-3, with D hard to call. V lost 0 bases and J 0 bases, leaving 5 bases between the germline ends. CDR1 is SGHRS and CDR2 is YFSETQ in the germline V gene. This CDR3 has 14 residues. The CDR3 is CASSLGPSTDTQYF. DNA of the CDR3: TGCGCCAGCAGCTTGGGTCCTAGCACAGATACGCAGTATTTT.

This clone was recorded only once. V gene TRBV29-1 combines with J gene TRBJ2-1, with 7 bases identical to TRBD2. Germline loops: CDR1 SQVTM, CDR2 ANQGSEA. The CDR3 length is 14 residues. V lost 7 bases, J lost 4 bases, and 10 bases stayed unmatched. The CDR3 bases are TGCAGCGCCTCGGGGAGGGAGAAATACAATGAGCAGTTCTTC. Encoded protein: CSASGREKYNEQFF.

The CDR3 reads CASSGHGGSSYNEQFF. The CDR3 DNA reads as TGTGCCAGCAGTGGTCACGGCGGGAGCTCCTACAATGAGCAGTTCTTC. The chain couples TRBV2 to TRBJ2-1; 7 bases agree with TRBD2. The CDR3 length is 16 residues. Trimming took 4 bases from V and 0 from J; bases not matched to a gene: 6. Germline CDR1 reads SNHLY; CDR2 reads FYNNEI.

The J gene is TRBJ2-5, the V gene TRBV5-1; D gene ambiguous. The CDR3 length is 13 residues. Germline V lookup: CDR1 SGHRS, CDR2 YFSETQ. Trimming pared 1 base from V and 3 bases from J, leaving 7 bases between. For the CDR3, the DNA is TGCGCCAGCAGCTTGCAGTTAAAAGAGACCCAGTACTTC. Its protein product is CASSLQLKETQYF.